These T cell receptor beta chains were read from a single sample in a study of response to subunit inactivated influenza vaccine. TCRdb called the RT-PCR reads again in MiXCR, with one record for every CDR3 protein. In the table there are more than 550,000 distinct CDR3 sequences, roughly 10% of which are singletons. Separately, the same data were catalogued under a study of T cells expressing NK-cell markers.

Here the sequenced sample was PBMCs from blood, taken on the day of vaccination. The receptors originated from a man aged 50 or older who received an inactivated influenza vaccine. The conserved cysteine and the conserved F or W are not part of the CDR3 here. Clone size is stated in some rows and not others, as once, few, many or a class when expanded.

v_gene	j_gene	abundance	CDR3aa
TRBV20-1	TRBJ2-1	many	SASSAYNEQF
TRBV28	TRBJ2-3	many	ASSLQGPMDTQY
TRBV5-1	TRBJ2-1	.	ASSFGTGDGEQF
TRBV10-2	TRBJ2-7	few	ASRSPAPYEQY
TRBV7-3	TRBJ2-3	few	ASTTSGSDTQY
TRBV20-1	TRBJ1-5	few	SAPDSIRNQPQH
TRBV30	TRBJ1-1	many	AWKRKGGEDTEAF
TRBV18	TRBJ2-7	.	ASSPQGGEEQY
TRBV12-3/TRBV12-4	TRBJ2-7	few	ASGTGASYEQY
TRBV7-2	TRBJ2-7	.	ASSRDLAYEQY
TRBV9	TRBJ2-3	.	ASSESGYTDTQY
TRBV6-2/TRBV6-3	TRBJ2-3	few	ASSYSARASDTQY
TRBV20-1	TRBJ2-7	.	SARDGSGVEQY
TRBV7-3	TRBJ2-3	few	ASSLRPPGLAGEDTQY
TRBV28	TRBJ2-1	.	ASLGYPGQGTPSSYNEQF
TRBV20-1	TRBJ2-3	many	SASTDMTSGEADTQY
TRBV4-1	TRBJ1-1	many	ASSLRTGRTEAF
TRBV7-8	TRBJ2-5	.	ASSLVHRVLRETQY
TRBV5-1	TRBJ1-1	few	ASSLAGRSGTEAF
TRBV15	TRBJ2-5	many	ATSKGLAGSGTQY
TRBV6-1	TRBJ1-2	.	ASGGGLYGYT
TRBV19	TRBJ1-3	.	ASSIDLSAGSGNTIY
TRBV5-1	TRBJ2-3	.	ASSLVGVTPDTQY
TRBV20-1	TRBJ2-7	many	SASLPVFPYEQY
TRBV19	TRBJ1-4	.	ASSIGDLGEKLF
TRBV29-1	TRBJ2-1	few	SVEYNEQF
TRBV7-9	TRBJ1-2	.	ASRPRDGEFYGYT
TRBV28	TRBJ2-3	many	ASSFLSGTDTQY
TRBV11-2	TRBJ1-5	.	ASSSPVGQPALSNQPQH
TRBV20-1	TRBJ2-1	few	SARTSGFSYNEQF
TRBV12-3/TRBV12-4	TRBJ2-3	few	ASSLSQEEDTQY
TRBV18	TRBJ2-5	many	ASSRETHRGQETQY
TRBV11-2	TRBJ2-7	.	ASSLEGTSGRDEQY
TRBV3-1	TRBJ2-2	.	ASSQTQSGELF
TRBV5-5	TRBJ1-5	.	ASSLGPLYSNQPQH
TRBV15	TRBJ1-5	few	ATSRDSDQPQH
TRBV7-2	TRBJ2-6	.	ASSLSELSGANVLT
TRBV6-5	TRBJ2-2	.	ASSYFKLGGTGELF
TRBV12-3/TRBV12-4	TRBJ1-2	.	ASRFQGGEGYT
TRBV5-6	TRBJ2-1	.	ASSPRLAGADNEQF
TRBV20-1	TRBJ2-6	few	SAPNRVRFSGANVLT
TRBV15	TRBJ2-3	.	ATSRDWTGGKSDTQY
TRBV28	TRBJ2-7	.	ASSSLGVAGVGYEQY
TRBV3-1	TRBJ2-7	.	ASSPSRVVGSYEQY
TRBV20-1	TRBJ1-2	few	SARDTDRGAYGYT
TRBV9	TRBJ2-1	many	ASSVRTSGENEQF
TRBV6-2/TRBV6-3	TRBJ2-1	many	ASSNPGRRFYNEQF
TRBV10-3	TRBJ2-2	few	AIQGQSGTGELF
TRBV28	TRBJ2-7	.	ASTSSPYEQY
TRBV18	TRBJ2-1	.	ASSPPVGRAYNEQF
TRBV12-3/TRBV12-4	TRBJ2-3	once	ASRVRRTADTQY
TRBV10-3	TRBJ2-2	few	AISESAGELF
TRBV28	TRBJ1-2	few	ASTSGVGRRGYT
TRBV3-1	TRBJ2-1	few	ASSQDRLGAWNEQF
TRBV3-1	TRBJ2-1	.	ASSRGREGPYEQF
TRBV28	TRBJ2-7	.	ASSLGLAGGPFEQY
TRBV10-3	TRBJ2-3	.	AAGRELPTDTQY